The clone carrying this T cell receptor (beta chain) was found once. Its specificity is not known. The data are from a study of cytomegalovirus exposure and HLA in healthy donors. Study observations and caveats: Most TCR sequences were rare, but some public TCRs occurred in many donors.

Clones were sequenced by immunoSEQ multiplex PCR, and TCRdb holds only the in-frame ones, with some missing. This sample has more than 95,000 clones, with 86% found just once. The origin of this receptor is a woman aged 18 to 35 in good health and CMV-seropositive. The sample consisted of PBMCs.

The CDR3 is CASTRMDNEQFF. The CDR3 DNA reads TGTGCCAGCACCAGAATGGACAATGAGCAGTTCTTC. The V call is TRBV9, the J call TRBJ2-1; D unresolved. Germline CDR1 and CDR2: SGDLS and YYNGEE. V gave up 6 bases and J gave up 5 bases, with 9 bases separating them. The CDR3 totals 12 residues.